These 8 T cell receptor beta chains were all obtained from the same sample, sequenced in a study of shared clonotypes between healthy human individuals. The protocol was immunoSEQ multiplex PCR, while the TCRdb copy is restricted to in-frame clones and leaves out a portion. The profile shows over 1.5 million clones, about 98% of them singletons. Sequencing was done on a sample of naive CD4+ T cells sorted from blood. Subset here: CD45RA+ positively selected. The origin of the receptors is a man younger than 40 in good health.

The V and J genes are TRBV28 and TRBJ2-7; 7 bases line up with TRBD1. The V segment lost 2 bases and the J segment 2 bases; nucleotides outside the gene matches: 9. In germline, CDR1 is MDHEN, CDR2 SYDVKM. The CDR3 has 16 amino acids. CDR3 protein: CASSLDGTVLPYEQYF. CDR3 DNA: TGTGCCAGCAGTTTAGATGGGACAGTACTCCCCTACGAGCAGTACTTC.

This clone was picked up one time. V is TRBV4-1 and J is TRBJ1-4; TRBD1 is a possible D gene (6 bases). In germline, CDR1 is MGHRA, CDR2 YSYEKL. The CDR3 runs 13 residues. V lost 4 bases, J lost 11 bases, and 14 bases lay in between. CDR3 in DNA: TGCGCCAGCAGCCTGGCCCCAGGGGAGAAACTGTTTTTT. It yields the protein CASSLAPGEKLFF.

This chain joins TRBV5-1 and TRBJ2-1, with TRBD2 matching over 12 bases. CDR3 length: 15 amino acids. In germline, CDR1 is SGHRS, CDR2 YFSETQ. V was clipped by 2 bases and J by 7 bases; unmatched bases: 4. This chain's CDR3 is CASSFGLAGPNEQFF. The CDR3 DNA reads TGCGCCAGCAGCTTCGGACTAGCGGGACCAAATGAGCAGTTCTTC. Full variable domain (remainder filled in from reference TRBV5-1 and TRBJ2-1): KAGVTQTPRYLIKTRGQQVTLSCSPISGHRSVSWYQQTPGQGLQFLFEYFSETQRNKGNFPGRFSGRQFSNSRSEMNVSTLELGDSALYLCASSFGLAGPNEQFFGPGTRLTVL.

The CDR3 DNA follows: TGCGCCAGCTGTGCCGCGGGAGGTGGTACCGGGGAGCTGTTTTTT. It specifies CASCAAGGGTGELFF. This chain links TRBV4-1 with TRBJ2-2; 8 nucleotides match TRBD2. The CDR3 runs to 15 residues. CDR1 and CDR2 (germline): MGHRA, YSYEKL. Trimming took 8 bases from V and 5 from J; bases not matched to a gene: 10.

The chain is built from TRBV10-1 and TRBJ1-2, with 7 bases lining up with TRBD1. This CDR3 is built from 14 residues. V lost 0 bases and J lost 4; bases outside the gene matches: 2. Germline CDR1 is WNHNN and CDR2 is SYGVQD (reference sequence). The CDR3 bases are TGCGCCAGCAGTGAGTCAACAGGGGTCTATGGCTACACCTTC. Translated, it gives CASSESTGVYGYTF.

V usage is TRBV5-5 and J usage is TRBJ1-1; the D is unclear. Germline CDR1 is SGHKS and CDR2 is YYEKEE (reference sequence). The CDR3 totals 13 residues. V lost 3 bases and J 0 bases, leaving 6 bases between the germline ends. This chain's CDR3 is CASSYTMNTEAFF. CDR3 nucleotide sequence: TGTGCCAGCAGCTACACCATGAACACTGAAGCTTTCTTT.

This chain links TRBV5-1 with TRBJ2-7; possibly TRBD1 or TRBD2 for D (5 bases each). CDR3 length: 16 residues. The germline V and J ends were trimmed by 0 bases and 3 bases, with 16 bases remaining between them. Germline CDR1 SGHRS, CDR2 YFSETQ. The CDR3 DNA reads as TGCGCCAGCAGCTTGGAAGTCGGGACGAGGAACTACGAGCAGTACTTC. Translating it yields CASSLEVGTRNYEQYF.

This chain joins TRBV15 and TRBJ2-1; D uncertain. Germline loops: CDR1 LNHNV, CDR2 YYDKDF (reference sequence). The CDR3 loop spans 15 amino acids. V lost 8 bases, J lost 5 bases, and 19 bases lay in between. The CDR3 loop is CATQTRTGGNNEQFF. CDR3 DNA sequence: TGTGCCACCCAAACCCGGACGGGTGGTAACAATGAGCAGTTCTTC.